The 23 T cell receptor beta chains given below trace back to one sample, sequenced in a study of T cells in Graves' hyperthyroidism and ophthalmopathy. RNA transcripts yielded amplified TCR beta CDR3 regions. Researchers ran a first-round RT-PCR on the TCR CDR3 using the HTBI primer set. TCRdb reprocessed the multiplex PCR reads with MiXCR, giving one entry per CDR3 protein. The sample carries hundreds of thousands of distinct CDR3 sequences, 40% to 55% recorded once. Source material: peripheral blood or thyroid tissue (not recorded which). These receptors were obtained from a woman under 30 with Graves' hyperthyroidism.

The V call is TRBV20-1, the J call TRBJ1-1; D call uncertain. CDR3 size: 14 residues. Germline V gene sequence: CDR1 DFQATT, CDR2 SNEGSKA (reference sequence). V was shortened by 0 bases and J by 4 bases, with 12 bases between the two germline ends. The CDR3 protein is CSAREEGMGTEAFF. CDR3 bases: TGCAGTGCTAGAGAGGAGGGTATGGGCACTGAAGCTTTCTTT.

This rearrangement joins TRBV12-3 or TRBV12-4 to TRBJ2-5; a weak D match, TRBD1 (5 bases). This CDR3 spans 12 amino acids. The CDR3 DNA sequence: TGTGCTAGGAGCAGGGTCTCAGAGACCCAGTACTTC. Translation: CARSRVSETQYF.

This clonotype was detected many times. This chain joins TRBV15 and TRBJ1-5; TRBD1 might be the D (5 bases). Germline V gene lookup returns CDR1 LNHNV and CDR2 YYDKDF (reference sequence). The CDR3 is 15 residues long. The germline V and J ends were trimmed by 0 bases and 4 bases, with 10 bases remaining between them. The CDR3 loop reads CATSRDQRGNQPQHF. The CDR3 DNA sequence: TGTGCCACCAGCAGAGATCAGAGGGGAAATCAGCCCCAGCATTTT.

V and J are TRBV4-3 and TRBJ1-3; possible D gene TRBD1, 5 bases. Per germline, CDR1 LGHNA and CDR2 YSLEER. CDR3 length: 15 residues. The ends were cut back, 0 bases at V and 7 bases at J, with 13 bases in the middle. The CDR3 sequence: CASSQEGRVGNTIYF. The CDR3 nucleotides are TGCGCCAGCAGCCAAGAGGGCAGGGTAGGGAACACCATATATTTT.

The chain carries TRBV25-1 and TRBJ1-2; no clear D gene. Trimming cost V 1 base and J 3 bases, with 9 bases left between them. The germline V gene encodes CDR1 MGHDK and CDR2 SYGVNS. The CDR3 is 14 amino acids. CDR3 sequence (DNA): TGTGCCAGCAGTGAATCTTTTCAGGACTATGGCTACACCTTC. Protein sequence: CASSESFQDYGYTF.

This clonotype has just a few counts. For the CDR3, the DNA is TGTGCCAGTAGTATGGACAGTCTTTCCTACGAGCAGTACTTC. This translates into CASSMDSLSYEQYF. The chain has TRBV19 and TRBJ2-7; D may be TRBD1 (6 bases). Trimming left V 3 bases short and J 1 base short, with 10 bases between. The CDR3 is made up of 14 amino acids. CDR1 is LNHDA, CDR2 SQIVND, per germline (reference sequence).

Points on this clonotype: This clone may be a read error of a much larger clone one base away. It is likely a read error, because the conserved phenylalanine at the end of the CDR3 is missing. The DNA of the CDR3 is TGCGCCAGCAGGCAGACAGCCTTTATGAACACTGAAGCTTTCCTT. Its translation is CASRQTAFMNTEAFL. V usage is TRBV10-2 and J usage is TRBJ1-1; TRBD1 might be the D (5 bases). Germline CDR1 WSHSY, CDR2 SAAADI. The CDR3 covers 15 residues. The germline V and J ends were trimmed by 6 bases and 0 bases, with 14 bases remaining between them.

The sample holds many counts of this clonotype. As DNA, the CDR3 is TGTGCCACCGCGGCCGCGGGAGGGCCAGGCGAGCAGTACTTC. Encoded protein: CATAAAGGPGEQYF. The chain has TRBV10-3 and TRBJ2-7; 9 bases match TRBD2. Trimming at V came to 10 bases and at J to 6 bases, leaving 13 bases not matched to a gene. This CDR3 region has 14 residues. CDR1 and CDR2 from the germline V gene are ENHRY and SYGVKD.

This clonotype occurred once. The chain couples TRBV25-1 to TRBJ2-7; 10 bases line up with TRBD1. The CDR3 loop spans 15 amino acids. V lost 6 bases to trimming and J lost 5 bases; unmatched junction nucleotides: 10. Germline assignment: CDR1 MGHDK and CDR2 SYGVNS. The DNA for the CDR3 is TGTGCCAGCAGCCAAGGGACAGGGGTCCCCCACGAGCAGTACTTC. Its protein product is CASSQGTGVPHEQYF.

The V gene is TRBV24-1, the J gene TRBJ2-7; D possibly corresponds to TRBD2 (5 bases). This CDR3 has 12 amino acids. The germline V gene has CDR1 KGHDR and CDR2 SFDVKD. The V gene lost 10 bases and the J gene lost 6 bases, with 15 bases spanning the gap. CDR3 sequence reads: CATGERLLEQYF. Written as DNA, the CDR3 is TGTGCCACTGGGGAGAGGCTGCTCGAGCAGTACTTC.

The chain joins TRBV29-1 to TRBJ2-7; D perhaps matches TRBD1 (6 bases). The ends were cut back, 6 bases at V and 1 base at J, with 19 bases in the middle. Germline assignment: CDR1 SQVTM and CDR2 ANQGSEA. The CDR3 totals 15 residues. CDR3 sequence reads: CSVWGLRGNSYEQYF. The CDR3, as DNA: TGCAGCGTGTGGGGGTTGAGGGGGAATTCCTACGAGCAGTACTTC.

In this sample, this clonotype turned up many times. The rearrangement links TRBV29-1 to TRBJ1-4, with 10 bases fitting TRBD1. Germline CDR1 SQVTM, CDR2 ANQGSEA. The V segment lost 8 bases and the J segment 7 bases; nucleotides outside the gene matches: 4. The CDR3 loop spans 12 amino acids. The CDR3 DNA reads as TGCAGCACTCGGACAGGGGGTGAAAAACTGTTTTTT. It specifies CSTRTGGEKLFF. Supplemented by reference TRBV29-1 and TRBJ1-4, the full variable domain reads SAVISQKPSRDICQRGTSLTIQCQVDSQVTMMFWYRQQPGQSLTLIATANQGSEATYESGFVIDKFPISRPNLTFSTLTVSNMSPEDSSIYLCSTRTGGEKLFFGSGTQLSVL.

This clonotype was found many times. The genes are TRBV29-1 and TRBJ1-1; D gene uncertain. V was trimmed by 0 bases and J by 10 bases, leaving 21 bases between them. This CDR3 comprises 15 residues. Germline V gene data show CDR1 as SQVTM and CDR2 as ANQGSEA. The CDR3 sequence: CSVEDALTPRSRAFF. CDR3 sequence (DNA): TGCAGCGTTGAAGATGCGCTGACACCGCGAAGCAGAGCTTTCTTT.

The V and J genes are TRBV10-1 and TRBJ2-3, with 13 bases identical to TRBD2. CDR1 and CDR2 (germline): WNHNN, SYGVQD (reference sequence). The CDR3 loop spans 16 amino acids. J was trimmed by 5 bases and V by 3 bases; bases with no gene match: 5. DNA of the CDR3: TGCGCCAGCAGTGATAGACTAGCGGGAGGTGAAGATACGCAGTATTTT. It encodes CASSDRLAGGEDTQYF.

This clonotype was seen at least ten times. V gene TRBV29-1 combines with J gene TRBJ2-7; TRBD1 matches at 7 bases. CDR3 length: 14 residues. V gave up 3 bases and J gave up 0 bases; unmatched junction bases: 5. Germline assignment: CDR1 SQVTM and CDR2 ANQGSEA. CDR3 nucleotides: TGCAGCGTTGAGCGGCAGGGGGTCTCCTACGAGCAGTACTTC. Encoded protein: CSVERQGVSYEQYF.

Regarding this clonotype: An end of the junction differs from the germline gene, which may be a read error. The CDR3 bases are TGTGCCTGCAGCGTGGCGGGACTAGCGATCCAAGAGACCCAGTACTTC. Protein product: CACSVAGLAIQETQYF. This chain joins TRBV2 and TRBJ2-5; TRBD2 aligns across 10 bases. The CDR3 runs to 16 residues. Germline V gene lookup returns CDR1 SNHLY and CDR2 FYNNEI.

This sequence joins TRBV2 and TRBJ1-5, with 7 bases that match TRBD1. The CDR3 runs to 16 residues. Losses at the gene ends were 5 bases for V and 2 bases for J; bases not matched to a gene: 9. The germline V gene has CDR1 SNHLY and CDR2 FYNNEI. CDR3 sequence: CASSTRQGKGNQPQHF. The CDR3 region has the DNA TGTGCCAGCAGTACGAGACAGGGAAAGGGCAATCAGCCCCAGCATTTT.

The chain joins TRBV19 to TRBJ2-7; a possible D gene is TRBD1 (6 bases). The CDR3 runs to 15 residues. V shed 5 bases and J shed 2 bases, with 16 bases lying between them. CDR1 LNHDA and CDR2 SQIVND come from the germline V gene (reference sequence). The CDR3, as DNA: TGTGCCAGTAGTCGCGACAGGTACAGCCCCTACGAGCAGTACTTC. Its translation: CASSRDRYSPYEQYF.

Points on this clonotype: An end of the junction does not agree with germline; a read error may underlie this. The chain recombines TRBV20-1 with TRBJ2-7, with 10 bases matching TRBD1. This CDR3 spans 14 amino acids. The germline V gene encodes CDR1 DFQATT and CDR2 SNEGSKA (reference sequence). The CDR3 region is CSARPGQGPYKQYF. CDR3 nucleotides: TGCAGTGCTAGACCGGGACAGGGGCCCTACAAGCAGTACTTC.

The V and J genes are TRBV29-1 and TRBJ2-7; TRBD1 aligns across 8 bases. CDR1 is SQVTM, CDR2 ANQGSEA, per germline. The CDR3 is 13 residues long. Trimming removed 1 base from V and 7 bases from J; junction bases left unmatched: 6. CDR3 nucleotide sequence: TGCAGCGTTGAAGGGACAGGGATCTATGAGCAGTACTTC. This encodes CSVEGTGIYEQYF.

On this clonotype itself: At one boundary the junction diverges from the germline segment, which might be a read error. V is TRBV7-4 and J is TRBJ1-4; D call uncertain. The CDR3 contains 16 residues. Looked up from germline, CDR1 is SGHVT and CDR2 is SQSDAQ. The CDR3 DNA follows: TGTGCCAGCAGCTTATTTTCGATTGCAACTAATGAGAAACTGTTTTTT. It translates to CASSLFSIATNEKLFF.

This sequence joins TRBV20-1 and TRBJ1-1, with D unresolved. V lost 2 bases, J lost 0 bases, and 13 bases lay in between. Germline assignment: CDR1 DFQATT and CDR2 SNEGSKA (reference sequence). The CDR3 runs to 15 residues. CDR3 loop: CSARSPRAVNTEAFF. The CDR3, as DNA: TGCAGTGCTAGATCCCCAAGGGCCGTGAACACTGAAGCTTTCTTT.

This clonotype appeared many times. This rearrangement joins TRBV7-6 to TRBJ1-4, with D unresolved. Germline values: CDR1 SGHVS, CDR2 FNYEAQ. CDR3 size: 15 residues. The V end lost 5 bases, the J end lost 5 bases, and 15 bases lay between the germline ends. The CDR3 protein is CASSPRTGGNEKLFF. The CDR3 bases are TGTGCCAGCAGCCCCCGGACGGGAGGCAATGAAAAACTGTTTTTT.